The next 2 T cell receptor beta chains were all read from a single sample in a study of cytomegalovirus exposure and HLA in healthy donors. The method was immunoSEQ multiplex PCR; TCRdb's version includes in-frame clones alone and lacks a portion of them. The table shows approximately 180,000 clones, with about nine tenths occurring only once. The sample consisted of PBMCs. The receptor set was obtained from a man between 18 and 29 years old in good health and CMV-seropositive.

The chain recombines TRBV11-2 with TRBJ1-1; D is uncertain. This CDR3 region has 16 residues. The germline V and J ends were trimmed by 5 bases and 1 base, with 17 bases remaining between them. From germline, CDR1 is SGHAT and CDR2 FQNNGV. The DNA of the CDR3 is TGTGCCAGCAGCCTTCCCCTACGGGGAGCGAACACTGAAGCTTTCTTT. Amino acids: CASSLPLRGANTEAFF.

The chain has TRBV5-1 and TRBJ1-4, with D perhaps TRBD1 (5 bases). From germline, CDR1 is SGHRS and CDR2 YFSETQ. V shed 7 bases and J shed 3 bases, with 13 bases lying between them. This CDR3 region has 14 residues. CDR3 in amino acids: CASRGGGANEKLFF. The CDR3, as DNA: TGCGCCAGCCGGGGCGGGGGAGCTAATGAAAAACTGTTTTTT.